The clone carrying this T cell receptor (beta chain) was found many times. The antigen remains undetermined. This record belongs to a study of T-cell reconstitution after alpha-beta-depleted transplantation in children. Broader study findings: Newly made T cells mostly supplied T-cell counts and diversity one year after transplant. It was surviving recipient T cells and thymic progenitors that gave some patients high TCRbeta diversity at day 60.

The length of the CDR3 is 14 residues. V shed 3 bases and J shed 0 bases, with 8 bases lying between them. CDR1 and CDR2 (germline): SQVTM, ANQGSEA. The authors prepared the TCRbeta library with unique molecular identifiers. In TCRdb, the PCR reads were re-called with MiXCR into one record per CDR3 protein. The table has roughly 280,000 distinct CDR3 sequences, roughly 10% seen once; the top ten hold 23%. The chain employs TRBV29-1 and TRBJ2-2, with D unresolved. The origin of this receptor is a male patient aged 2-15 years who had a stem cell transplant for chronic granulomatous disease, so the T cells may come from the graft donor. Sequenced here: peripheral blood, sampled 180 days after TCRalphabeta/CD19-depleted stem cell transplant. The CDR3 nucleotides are TGCAGCGTTGATCCGGGCGCGAACACCGGGGAGCTGTTTTTT. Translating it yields CSVDPGANTGELFF.